This T cell receptor (beta chain) was recorded in a study of T-cell memory formation after mild COVID-19. At the level of the study: TCR clustering was largely donor specific. Study-wide results and caveats: A subset of responding clones appeared in pre-infection memory, suggesting cross-reactive memory joined. Clones contracting across day 15 to 85 had a balanced CD4/CD8 profile; later expanding clones leaned CD4+.

V was clipped by 3 bases and J by 2 bases, with 13 bases between them. The CDR3 contains 15 residues. The germline V gene has CDR1 SEHNR and CDR2 FQNEAQ (reference sequence). 5'RACE, which relied on constant-segment primers, yielded TCR alpha and TCR beta cDNA libraries carrying sample barcodes and UMIs. Via MiXCR, TCRdb re-called the 5' RACE reads, giving one row per CDR3 protein. The profile shows roughly 560,000 distinct CDR3 sequences, over 20% of them singletons. This clonotype was seen a few times. Its antigen is unknown. The sequenced material came from PBMCs or a T cell subset sorted from them (not recorded which). This chain connects TRBV7-9 to TRBJ1-2; the D gene is possibly TRBD1 (5 bases). This sequence originates from an adult woman who had mild COVID-19 (a few samples of this study predate the infection). Cell type and time point are not known. As DNA, the CDR3 is TGTGCCAGCAGCTTCATTAAGGGACCAAACTATGGCTACACCTTC. This gives the protein CASSFIKGPNYGYTF.